What follows is one T cell receptor beta chain and its context. This clonotype was picked up a small number of times. The target of this receptor is not known. Base qualities were left out, and no much larger clone turns up one base away. The data are from a study of CD8 T cells in ankylosing spondylitis (dated by TCRdb to about 2017). Broadly, across the study: The study set out to find disease-linked TCR variants by profiling T cell receptor beta repertoires in ankylosing spondylitis patients and healthy donors. The full study cohort comprised approximately 23 ankylosing spondylitis patients and approximately 100 healthy donors. Samples of peripheral blood were taken, and for ankylosing spondylitis patients, synovial fluid was collected as well. Overall study outcomes, separate from this receptor: Blood from ankylosing spondylitis patients appeared to be characterized by a TCR beta motif composed of eight highly homologous amino acid variants. A CD8+ phenotype was shown by the disease-linked clones, which were found at relatively low frequencies in peripheral blood. Some of the motif variants had been reported before in the synovial fluid and blood of reactive arthritis patients, a finding that suggests common disease-initiation mechanisms. The disease-linked clones were reported as significantly enriched in matched synovial fluid samples from ankylosing spondylitis patients.

CDR1 and CDR2, per the germline V gene, are SGDLS and YYNGEE. The V end gives up 4 bases and the J end 4 bases, leaving 4 bases in the junction not matched to a gene. The CDR3 starts with the cysteine, ends with the phenylalanine, and has 15 residues. Of the read, only the CDR3 DNA is kept; its 45 bases are in frame from base 1. Sequencing used an Illumina HiSeq 2500. TCR beta libraries were prepared by quantitative 5'-RACE with molecular barcodes. For the original study's pipeline: To identify disease-linked TCR variants, a new computational method was used, one built on a probabilistic model of VDJ rearrangement. TCRdb reprocessing: public reads trimmed at Q25 with fastp, clones called with MiXCR, in-frame beta chains kept. Identical CDR3 protein sequences are pooled into one entry, listed with their most common genes and DNA. TCRdb, rather than the study authors, made the V and J calls. In this sample the table shows under 300,000 distinct CDR3 sequences, roughly a tenth of which occur a single time. The ten largest account for 2.5% to 3% of the sample.

This receptor was identified in a male donor with ankylosing spondylitis or in good health (not recorded which). The sequence is built from TRBV9 and TRBJ2-1; TRBD2 aligns with 11 central bases. Sequencing input: blood, either unsorted or a sorted T cell fraction (not recorded which). The DNA is TGTGCCAGCAGCAAGGGACTAGCGGTTTACAATGAGCAGTTCTTC. The translation is CASSKGLAVYNEQFF. Reference TRBV9 and TRBJ2-1 proteins supply the regions before and after the CDR3; the full variable domain is: DSGVTQTPKHLITATGQRVTLRCSPRSGDLSVYWYQQSLDQGLQFLIQYYNGEERAKGNILERFSAQQFPDLHSELNLSSLELGDSALYFCASSKGLAVYNEQFFGPGTRLTVL.